This T cell receptor beta chain is from a study of Graves' ophthalmopathy and Graves' hyperthyroidism. Uncontrolled infections, pregnancy, lactation or other autoimmune diseases led to patient exclusion. Findings and caveats of the study: Clonotypes were expanded in thyroid at above 0.001 frequency, and most also appeared in blood. Sensitivity reached 70.59% and specificity just under 75% when the model predicted ophthalmopathy progression. A roughly 81% specificity and just under 90% sensitivity were achieved by a 13-signature model that separated ophthalmopathy from stable hyperthyroidism.

The sequenced template was RNA, covering the TCR beta CDR3 region. After a first-round RT-PCR with HTBI primers, a second-round multiplex PCR was run. In TCRdb, the multiplex PCR reads were re-called with MiXCR into one record per CDR3 protein. The table lists 350,000 to 400,000 distinct CDR3 sequences, roughly 18% of them singletons. This clonotype was recorded at least ten times. Its antigen remains unknown. Sequencing used peripheral blood. The receptor was isolated from a woman in her late teens or twenties with Graves' ophthalmopathy.

Written as DNA, the CDR3 is TGTGCCTGGAGTTCGGTGGAGACCCAGTACTTC. Its translation: CAWSSVETQYF. The J gene is TRBJ2-5, the V gene TRBV30; D call uncertain. CDR3 length: 11 amino acids. Trimming shortened V by 2 bases and J by 5 bases, and 6 bases separated the two germline ends. Per germline, CDR1 GTSNPN and CDR2 SVGIG (reference sequence).